Each of the 23 T cell receptor beta chains below was sequenced from the same sample in a study of patients and donors after allogeneic stem cell transplantation. TCRdb fed the RT-PCR reads into MiXCR, producing one record per CDR3 protein. Found here are about 960,000 distinct CDR3 sequences, about 20% of them singletons; the top ten hold 6%. Sequenced: blood, either unsorted or a sorted T cell fraction (not recorded which). These receptors all come from a human donor who was either an allogeneic HSCT recipient or a stem cell or donor lymphocyte infusion donor (not recorded which). It is not recorded whose cells these are; they may come from a transplant donor.

The rearrangement uses TRBV10-2 and TRBJ2-2; maybe TRBD1 (6 bases). The germline CDR1 and CDR2 sequences are WSHSY and SAAADI. V was clipped by 7 bases and J by 2 bases, with 14 bases between them. This CDR3 region has 15 residues. CDR3: CASMVGQTNTGELFF. CDR3 sequence (DNA): TGCGCCAGCATGGTTGGACAGACCAACACCGGGGAGCTGTTTTTT.

This clonotype was seen a few times. V usage is TRBV20-1 and J usage is TRBJ2-1; 10 bases align to TRBD1. The CDR3 sequence is 15 residues long. Germline values: CDR1 DFQATT, CDR2 SNEGSKA (reference sequence). With 5 bases clipped from V and 8 bases from J, the junction kept 12 bases outside the gene matches. The CDR3 nucleotides are TGCAGTGCTGCCCGGAGACAGGGGGCATTCGATGAGCAGTTCTTC. Protein sequence: CSAARRQGAFDEQFF.

The V call is TRBV14, the J call TRBJ2-5; tentative D call: TRBD1 (6 bases). The V and J ends lost 0 bases and 2 bases respectively, with 16 bases between them. This CDR3 comprises 17 residues. CDR1 is SGHDN and CDR2 is FVKESK in the germline V gene. DNA for the CDR3: TGTGCCAGCAGCCAAGAGGCGAGGGGGTTGGGGCAAGAGACCCAGTACTTC. Amino acids: CASSQEARGLGQETQYF.

This clonotype was seen a few times. This chain joins TRBV29-1 and TRBJ1-5, with 9 bases fitting TRBD1. Losses at the gene ends were 4 bases for V and 4 bases for J; bases not matched to a gene: 2. CDR1 and CDR2 from the germline V gene are SQVTM and ANQGSEA. CDR3 size: 13 residues. The CDR3 nucleotides read TGCAGCGTTGGGGACAGGGTAAATCAGCCCCAGCATTTT. Translated, it gives CSVGDRVNQPQHF.

The table lists this clonotype with many counts. The chain uses TRBV29-1 and TRBJ1-1; D unclear. The germline V and J ends were trimmed by 7 bases and 0 bases, with 9 bases remaining between them. The germline gives CDR1 SQVTM, CDR2 ANQGSEA. This CDR3 region has 12 residues. The CDR3 loop reads CSARKMNTEAFF. CDR3 DNA: TGCAGCGCCCGGAAGATGAACACTGAAGCTTTCTTT.

This clonotype occurred a few times. The rearrangement joins TRBV12-3 or TRBV12-4 to TRBJ2-1; no reliable D call. The CDR3 is made up of 12 amino acids. V lost 3 bases and J lost 10, with 10 bases in between. The CDR3 spells CASSLESVEQFF. CDR3 nucleotide sequence: TGTGCCAGCAGTTTGGAGTCCGTCGAGCAGTTCTTC.

The chain joins TRBV4-3 to TRBJ2-7; 15 nucleotides match TRBD2. Trimming cost V 3 bases and J 0 bases; bases outside gene matches: 9. Germline V gene data show CDR1 as LGHNA and CDR2 as YSLEER. The CDR3 covers 19 residues. For the CDR3, the DNA is TGCGCCAGCAGCCAGGGACTAGCGGGGGGACCCTTTAGCTCCTACGAGCAGTACTTC. It codes for CASSQGLAGGPFSSYEQYF.

This chain uses TRBV6-5 with TRBJ2-7, with 11 positions matching TRBD1. Germline CDR1 and CDR2: MNHEY and SVGAGI. This CDR3 has 16 residues. V gave up 2 bases and J gave up 2 bases; unmatched junction bases: 5. The CDR3, as DNA: TGTGCCAGCAGTTACACGAGGGACAGGGGGACCTACGAGCAGTACTTC. It translates to CASSYTRDRGTYEQYF.

This clonotype occurred a few times. The rearrangement links TRBV7-2 to TRBJ1-1; a possible D gene is TRBD1 (6 bases). This CDR3 comprises 13 residues. Germline V CDR1 and CDR2: SGHTA, FQGNSA. The V gene lost 5 bases and the J gene lost 6 bases, with 13 bases spanning the gap. CDR3 nucleotides: TGTGCCAGCAGCCTACATCAGGGGTCTGAAGCTTTCTTT. Amino acids: CASSLHQGSEAFF.

In its sample, this clonotype was seen a few times. The chain carries TRBV4-3 and TRBJ1-2, with D perhaps matching TRBD1 (6 bases). V gave up 4 bases and J gave up 4 bases, with 19 bases separating them. The CDR3 has 16 residues. Germline V gene sequence: CDR1 LGHNA, CDR2 YSLEER. CDR3 DNA: TGCGCCAGCAGCCCCGGGACACCGCGTCTTTCCTATGGCTACACCTTC. This sequence encodes CASSPGTPRLSYGYTF.

In its sample, this clonotype was seen a few times. This sequence joins TRBV27 and TRBJ2-7; a possible D gene is TRBD2 (6 bases). The CDR3 has 14 amino acids. The germline CDR1 and CDR2 sequences are MNHEY and SMNVEV (reference sequence). V shed 3 bases and J shed 3 bases, with 12 bases lying between them. The CDR3: CASSFSTSIYEQYF. In DNA, the CDR3 is TGTGCCAGCAGTTTCTCGACTAGTATCTACGAGCAGTACTTC.

This clonotype was seen ten or more times. The chain has TRBV24-1 and TRBJ2-1, with 10 bases fitting TRBD2. CDR1 and CDR2 (germline): KGHDR, SFDVKD. This CDR3 is built from 14 residues. V lost 9 bases and J lost 3; bases outside the gene matches: 4. CDR3 amino acids: CATQRTSGYNEQFF. DNA for the CDR3: TGTGCCACCCAGAGGACTAGCGGCTACAATGAGCAGTTCTTC.

The rearrangement links TRBV7-2 to TRBJ2-7, with 9 positions matching TRBD2. The CDR3 runs to 14 residues. The germline V gene has CDR1 SGHTA and CDR2 FQGNSA. The ends lost 1 base at V and 5 bases at J; junction bases unmatched: 3. The chain's CDR3 is CASSLGRTSDEQYF. In DNA form, the CDR3 reads TGTGCCAGCAGCTTAGGTCGGACTAGCGACGAGCAGTACTTC.

V usage is TRBV7-9 and J usage is TRBJ1-1, with TRBD1 as a possible D gene (5 bases). This CDR3 spans 14 amino acids. Per germline, CDR1 SEHNR and CDR2 FQNEAQ (reference sequence). Trimming pared 5 bases from V and 4 bases from J, leaving 14 bases between. CDR3: CASSPGPMGTEAFF. The CDR3 DNA follows: TGTGCCAGCAGCCCGGGACCTATGGGCACTGAAGCTTTCTTT.

This clonotype has a handful of counts. This chain connects TRBV9 to TRBJ2-1; TRBD2 agrees at 11 bases. Germline V lookup: CDR1 SGDLS, CDR2 YYNGEE. Trimming cost V 3 bases and J 2 bases; bases outside gene matches: 4. The CDR3 spans 16 residues. Written as DNA, the CDR3 is TGTGCCAGCAGCGGAGGGACTAGCGGTCCCTACAATGAGCAGTTCTTC. This sequence encodes CASSGGTSGPYNEQFF.

In this sample, this clonotype turned up a few times. V and J are TRBV20-1 and TRBJ2-3, with 10 positions matching TRBD2. Germline V lookup: CDR1 DFQATT, CDR2 SNEGSKA (reference sequence). V was clipped by 3 bases and J by 6 bases; unmatched bases: 15. The CDR3 length is 17 residues. CDR3 DNA sequence: TGCAGTGCTAGTCCGCTAGCGGGGGCCAAACTAGAGGATACGCAGTATTTT. Translated, it gives CSASPLAGAKLEDTQYF.

Only a few counts were recorded for this clonotype. This chain connects TRBV12-3 or TRBV12-4 to TRBJ2-5, with 8 bases matching TRBD1. This CDR3 is 16 amino acids long. With 5 bases clipped from V and 0 bases from J, the junction kept 8 bases outside the gene matches. CDR3 in DNA: TGTGCCAGCAGTCCCCCGGGACAGGCAGACCAAGAGACCCAGTACTTC. Translation: CASSPPGQADQETQYF.

This clonotype turned up a few times. This chain uses TRBV20-1 with TRBJ1-2; 8 bases line up with TRBD1. This CDR3 has 13 residues. Germline CDR1 and CDR2: DFQATT and SNEGSKA (reference sequence). V gave up 1 base and J gave up 10 bases; unmatched junction bases: 8. CDR3 region: CSARGGQEMAYTF. The CDR3 DNA is TGCAGTGCTAGAGGGGGACAGGAGATGGCCTACACCTTC.

The chain is built from TRBV10-3 and TRBJ2-1; 7 bases are shared with TRBD1. Looked up from germline, CDR1 is ENHRY and CDR2 is SYGVKD. The CDR3 sequence is 15 residues long. The V gene end was trimmed by 7 bases and the J gene end by 5 bases; junction bases not matched to a gene: 11. CDR3 loop: CAITLGQDDDNEQFF. The DNA for the CDR3 is TGTGCCATCACCCTCGGACAGGACGATGACAATGAGCAGTTCTTC.

The rearrangement joins TRBV30 to TRBJ1-4; no firm D call. The CDR3 spans 13 residues. V dropped 2 bases and J dropped 3 bases, with 7 bases sitting between them. Per germline, CDR1 GTSNPN and CDR2 SVGIG (reference sequence). CDR3 sequence reads: CAWSPSANEKLFF. CDR3 DNA: TGTGCCTGGAGTCCCTCGGCTAATGAAAAACTGTTTTTT.

A few counts support this clonotype. The V call is TRBV4-1, the J call TRBJ1-1; D not resolved. V shed 1 base and J shed 11 bases, with 8 bases lying between them. Germline V gene sequence: CDR1 MGHRA, CDR2 YSYEKL. The length of the CDR3 is 11 residues. The CDR3 sequence: CASSQGGHAFF. The CDR3 nucleotides are TGCGCCAGCAGCCAAGGAGGGCACGCTTTCTTT.

This clonotype has a handful of counts. The rearrangement links TRBV20-1 to TRBJ2-1; TRBD2 matches 8 bases. V was pared by 3 bases and J by 9 bases, with 10 bases of the junction left unmatched. There are 14 residues in the CDR3. CDR1 is DFQATT, CDR2 SNEGSKA, per germline (reference sequence). As DNA, the CDR3 is TGCAGTGCTAGGCGGCGAGCGGGAGTGGGTGAGCAGTTCTTC. Its protein product is CSARRRAGVGEQFF.

This clonotype was recorded a few times. The chain is built from TRBV6-5 and TRBJ2-7, with D unresolved. Trimming cost V 2 bases and J 6 bases, with 11 bases left between them. The CDR3 loop spans 13 amino acids. Germline assignment: CDR1 MNHEY and CDR2 SVGAGI. The CDR3 region is CASSYETGSEQYF. The CDR3 DNA reads as TGTGCCAGCAGTTACGAGACCGGAAGCGAGCAGTACTTC.